Sequencing of this TCR beta chain was carried out in a study of T cell repertoires in ileal Crohn's disease. Study overall: Operated complications were stricturing disease (61%) and penetrating disease (roughly 39%). Study results and limitations: Active smokers at surgery had more clonal expansions than non-smokers.

Notes on this clone: Its antigen is not identified.

TCRdb's copy holds only in-frame clones and misses some; the assay was immunoSEQ multiplex PCR. The top ten hold 10% of the sample, which has around 15,000 clones, around four fifths seen once. In germline, CDR1 is GTSNPN, CDR2 SVGIG (reference sequence). This CDR3 has 12 residues. Between the trimmed V and J ends, which lost 0 bases and 4 bases, there was a span of 7 bases. Sequencing input: ileal tissue. The TCR originated in an adult with Crohn's disease. V and J are TRBV30 and TRBJ2-7, with D maybe TRBD1 (5 bases). The CDR3 DNA reads as TGTGCCTGGAGTGTAAGGGGTTACGAGCAGTACTTC. It is translated as CAWSVRGYEQYF.